In this sample, the clone carrying this T cell receptor (beta chain) turned up many times. TCRdb analysed the 5' RACE reads with MiXCR anew, one entry per CDR3 protein. The sample carries about 71,000 distinct CDR3 sequences, 9.5% to 15% recorded once. The sample comes from a study of early T cells in non-severe SARS-CoV-2 infection. J gave up 3 bases and V 5 bases, and 7 bases lay outside the gene matches. Germline CDR1 LNHDA, CDR2 SQIVND (reference sequence). The CDR3 has 15 residues. The rearrangement links TRBV19 to TRBJ2-3; TRBD1 aligns across 8 bases. The TCR originated in an adult who was a healthcare worker with PCR-confirmed SARS-CoV-2 infection or an uninfected control (not recorded which). The specimen was whole blood, collected at baseline. This CDR3 is CASSAQGDRTDTQYF. The CDR3 bases are TGTGCCAGTAGTGCACAGGGGGACCGGACAGATACGCAGTATTTT.